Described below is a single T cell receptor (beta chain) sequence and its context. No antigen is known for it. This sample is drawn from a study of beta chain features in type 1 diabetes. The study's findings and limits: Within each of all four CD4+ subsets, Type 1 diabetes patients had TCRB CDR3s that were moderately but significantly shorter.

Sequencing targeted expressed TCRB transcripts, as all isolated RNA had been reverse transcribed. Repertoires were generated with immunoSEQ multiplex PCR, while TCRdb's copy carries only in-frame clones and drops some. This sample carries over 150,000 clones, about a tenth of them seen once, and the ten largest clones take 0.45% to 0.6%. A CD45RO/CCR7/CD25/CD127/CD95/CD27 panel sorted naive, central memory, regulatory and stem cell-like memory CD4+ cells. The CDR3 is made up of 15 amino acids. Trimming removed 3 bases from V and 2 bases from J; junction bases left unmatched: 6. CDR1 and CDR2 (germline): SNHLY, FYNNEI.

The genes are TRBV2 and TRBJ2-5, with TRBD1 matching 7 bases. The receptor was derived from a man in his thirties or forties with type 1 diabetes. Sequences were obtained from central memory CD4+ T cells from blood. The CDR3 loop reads CASSDWTGPQETQYF. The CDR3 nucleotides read TGTGCCAGCAGTGACTGGACAGGTCCTCAAGAGACCCAGTACTTC.